A single sample gave rise to the 27 T cell receptor beta chains below, sequenced in a study of identical twins. TCRdb processed the 5' RACE reads anew with MiXCR; each CDR3 protein has one entry. The sample has 400,000 to 600,000 distinct CDR3 sequences, about a fifth seen once. This sample also appeared in a second study, on yellow fever vaccine responses in identical twins.

Sequencing was carried out using CD4+ T cells sorted from blood. Receptors originate from a woman between 18 and 29 years old in good health.

Many counts were recorded for this clonotype. The chain is built from TRBV5-1 and TRBJ2-1; 7 nucleotides match TRBD2. The germline V gene encodes CDR1 SGHRS and CDR2 YFSETQ. The CDR3 is 13 amino acids. The ends lost 4 bases at V and 7 bases at J; junction bases unmatched: 5. The CDR3 protein is CASSRGEGNEQFF. CDR3 sequence (DNA): TGCGCCAGCAGCCGGGGGGAGGGGAATGAGCAGTTCTTC.

This clonotype has a handful of counts. The chain is built from TRBV20-1 and TRBJ2-1; either TRBD1 or TRBD2 may fit D (5 bases each). Germline-derived CDR1 and CDR2 are DFQATT and SNEGSKA (reference sequence). Trimming stripped 1 base from V and 4 bases from J, with 8 bases between. The CDR3 is 13 residues long. The CDR3 region has the DNA TGCAGTGCTAGAGGGGACCATTACAATGAGCAGTTCTTC. The encoded protein is CSARGDHYNEQFF.

The V call is TRBV7-9, the J call TRBJ2-1; 9 bases are a match to TRBD2. J lost 9 bases, V lost 3 bases, and 9 bases had no gene match. Germline loops: CDR1 SEHNR, CDR2 FQNEAQ (reference sequence). The CDR3 extends over 15 amino acids. In DNA form, the CDR3 reads TGTGCCAGCAGCTTTTTAGCGGGGGATCCGGGTGAGCAGTTCTTC. Residues: CASSFLAGDPGEQFF.

This clonotype was picked up a small number of times. V usage is TRBV9 and J usage is TRBJ1-1, with D unresolved. Looked up from germline, CDR1 is SGDLS and CDR2 is YYNGEE. Trimming stripped 0 bases from V and 5 bases from J, with 14 bases between. The CDR3 covers 15 residues. The CDR3 coding sequence is TGTGCCAGCAGCGTAGCCCGAGAGCGAACTACTGAAGCTTTCTTT. Translating gives CASSVARERTTEAFF. Full variable domain (outside the CDR3, taken from reference TRBV9 and TRBJ1-1): DSGVTQTPKHLITATGQRVTLRCSPRSGDLSVYWYQQSLDQGLQFLIQYYNGEERAKGNILERFSAQQFPDLHSELNLSSLELGDSALYFCASSVARERTTEAFFGQGTRLTVV.

The chain has TRBV29-1 and TRBJ1-1; D remains ambiguous. The V gene lost 7 bases and the J gene lost 3 bases, with 15 bases spanning the gap. The CDR3 contains 13 residues. Germline CDR1 reads SQVTM; CDR2 reads ANQGSEA. For the CDR3, the DNA is TGCAGCGCTCGGCGAGGGTCCGACACTGAAGCTTTCTTT. Translated: CSARRGSDTEAFF.

The chain's CDR3 is CASSFDSSGNTIYF. Written as DNA, the CDR3 is TGTGCCAGCAGTTTCGATAGCTCTGGAAACACCATATATTTT. The chain has TRBV28 and TRBJ1-3; D gene uncertain. Germline V gene data show CDR1 as MDHEN and CDR2 as SYDVKM. The V and J ends lost 3 bases and 0 bases respectively, with 6 bases between them. The CDR3 has 14 residues.

This clonotype came up a few times. V usage is TRBV20-1 and J usage is TRBJ1-2, with TRBD1 identical over 11 bases. CDR3 length: 16 residues. Germline loops: CDR1 DFQATT, CDR2 SNEGSKA (reference sequence). Trimming removed 3 bases from V and 5 bases from J; junction bases left unmatched: 11. CDR3 nucleotides: TGCAGTGCTAGCGGGACAGGGGGATCTTTAGGGTATGGCTACACCTTC. This gives the protein CSASGTGGSLGYGYTF.

This chain links TRBV11-1 with TRBJ2-3; D tentatively fits TRBD1 or TRBD2 (5 bases each). This CDR3 region has 18 residues. Trimming removed 3 bases from V and 1 base from J, with 20 bases in between. Germline V gene lookup returns CDR1 SGHAT and CDR2 FQDESV (reference sequence). This CDR3 reads CASSFFSGTLSGTDTQYF. CDR3 bases: TGTGCCAGCAGCTTTTTTTCCGGGACCCTCAGTGGCACAGATACGCAGTATTTT.

The chain uses TRBV24-1 and TRBJ2-1; 13 bases are a match to TRBD2. This CDR3 contains 17 residues. V shed 4 bases, J shed 10 bases, and the junction held 12 bases outside the gene matches. Germline CDR1 reads KGHDR; CDR2 reads SFDVKD. This CDR3 reads CATSDTPLAGGPREQFF. For the CDR3, the DNA is TGTGCCACCAGTGACACGCCACTAGCGGGGGGGCCAAGGGAGCAGTTCTTC.

A note on this clonotype: Given a much more abundant clone one base away, this may be a read error. This sequence joins TRBV6-1 and TRBJ2-2; 9 bases fit TRBD1. This CDR3 is built from 14 residues. Unmatched junction bases numbered 4, after V lost 6 bases and J lost 5 bases. Germline V gives CDR1 MNHNS, CDR2 SASEGT. Here the CDR3 DNA reads TGTGCCAGCAGATCCGGGACAGGGACCGGGGAGCTGTTTTTT. The encoded protein is CASRSGTGTGELFF.

This clonotype has a handful of counts. The chain links TRBV2 to TRBJ2-7, with 10 bases fitting TRBD1. CDR3 length: 15 residues. Unmatched junction bases numbered 4, after V lost 4 bases and J lost 1 base. Germline lookup yields CDR1 SNHLY and CDR2 FYNNEI. Here the CDR3 reads CASSGEDRGSYEQYF. CDR3 nucleotide sequence: TGTGCCAGCAGTGGGGAGGACAGGGGGTCCTACGAGCAGTACTTC.

The CDR3 protein is CASSLDVVYTGELFF. In DNA, the CDR3 is TGTGCCAGCAGCTTAGATGTCGTCTACACCGGGGAGCTGTTTTTT. The rearrangement links TRBV7-9 to TRBJ2-2; D remains ambiguous. V was trimmed by 1 base and J by 3 bases, leaving 9 bases between them. This CDR3 comprises 15 residues. Germline assignment: CDR1 SEHNR and CDR2 FQNEAQ (reference sequence).

This clonotype has only a few counts. The chain uses TRBV25-1 and TRBJ1-6; the D gene is possibly TRBD1 (5 bases). The V gene's germline CDR1 is MGHDK and CDR2 SYGVNS. Trimming shortened V by 11 bases and J by 8 bases, and 19 bases separated the two germline ends. The CDR3 runs to 14 residues. The chain's CDR3 is CASGDGGWYSPLHF. CDR3 in DNA: TGTGCCTCCGGAGACGGGGGGTGGTATTCACCCCTCCACTTT. The full variable domain, rest sourced from reference TRBV25-1 and TRBJ1-6, is EADIYQTPRYLVIGTGKKITLECSQTMGHDKMYWYQQDPGMELHLIHYSYGVNSTEKGDLSSESTVSRIRTEHFPLTLESARPSHTSQYLCASGDGGWYSPLHFGNGTRLTVT.

In its sample, this clonotype was seen a few times. The chain uses TRBV3-1 and TRBJ2-7; 7 bases fit TRBD1. CDR1 LGHDT and CDR2 YNNKEL come from the germline V gene (reference sequence). With 3 bases clipped from V and 6 bases from J, the junction kept 2 bases outside the gene matches. The length of the CDR3 is 12 residues. This CDR3 reads CASSHSGGEQYF. CDR3 DNA: TGTGCCAGCAGCCATTCAGGGGGCGAGCAGTACTTC.

The chain couples TRBV18 to TRBJ2-2, with a possible D match to TRBD2 (5 bases). Germline CDR1 is KGHSH and CDR2 is LQKENI. V shed 0 bases and J shed 1 base, with 9 bases lying between them. The CDR3 length is 16 residues. CDR3 in amino acids: CASSPPNGVNTGELFF. CDR3 nucleotide sequence: TGTGCCAGCTCACCACCGAACGGGGTGAACACCGGGGAGCTGTTTTTT. Drawing the rest from reference TRBV18 and TRBJ2-2, the complete variable domain is NAGVMQNPRHLVRRRGQEARLRCSPMKGHSHVYWYRQLPEEGLKFMVYLQKENIIDESGMPKERFSAEFPKEGPSILRIQQVVRGDSAAYFCASSPPNGVNTGELFFGEGSRLTVL.

Only a few counts were recorded for this clonotype. The chain links TRBV6-1 to TRBJ2-3; TRBD2 matches at 9 bases. The CDR3 contains 15 residues. In germline, CDR1 is MNHNS, CDR2 SASEGT. The trim removed 6 bases at V and 3 bases at J, leaving 7 bases unmatched. The DNA of the CDR3 is TGTGCCAGCAGCAATAGCGGGAGATGGACAGATACGCAGTATTTT. It is translated as CASSNSGRWTDTQYF.

The chain is built from TRBV5-1 and TRBJ1-2; D is unresolved. The germline CDR1 and CDR2 sequences are SGHRS and YFSETQ. The CDR3 is made up of 12 amino acids. V shed 0 bases and J shed 6 bases, with 6 bases lying between them. Here the CDR3 reads CASSLAEDGYTF. The DNA for the CDR3 is TGCGCCAGCAGCTTGGCCGAGGATGGCTACACCTTC.

A few counts support this clonotype. The rearrangement links TRBV5-1 to TRBJ1-2; a weak D match, TRBD1 (5 bases). CDR3 length: 12 amino acids. CDR1 is SGHRS and CDR2 is YFSETQ in the germline V gene. Trimming took 1 base from V and 7 from J, leaving 8 bases between them. For the CDR3, the DNA is TGCGCCAGCAGCTTGTTGGGGCTTGGCTACACCTTC. Amino acids: CASSLLGLGYTF.

The J gene is TRBJ2-2, the V gene TRBV20-1, with D perhaps matching TRBD1 or TRBD2 (7 bases each). Trimming took off 6 bases at V and 3 bases at J, with 11 bases between the two ends. CDR1 and CDR2 from the germline V gene are DFQATT and SNEGSKA (reference sequence). The CDR3 covers 13 residues. The CDR3 reads CSAAGQHTGELFF. CDR3 in DNA: TGCAGTGCAGCGGGACAGCACACCGGGGAGCTGTTTTTT.

This clonotype was seen more than once but under ten times. The rearrangement uses TRBV27 and TRBJ2-7, with 7 bases fitting TRBD1. The CDR3 loop spans 14 amino acids. V was clipped by 6 bases and J by 2 bases; unmatched bases: 7. The V gene's germline CDR1 is MNHEY and CDR2 SMNVEV (reference sequence). CDR3 sequence: CASRPGTATYEQYF. CDR3 sequence (DNA): TGTGCCAGCAGACCCGGGACAGCCACCTACGAGCAGTACTTC.

The chain employs TRBV6-1 and TRBJ2-1; 13 positions agree with TRBD2. This CDR3 spans 16 amino acids. J gave up 3 bases and V 7 bases, and 6 bases lay outside the gene matches. Germline loops: CDR1 MNHNS, CDR2 SASEGT. DNA of the CDR3: TGTGCCAGCACTAGCGGACTAGCGGGAGACTACAATGAGCAGTTCTTC. Protein: CASTSGLAGDYNEQFF.

The chain couples TRBV20-1 to TRBJ2-2, with TRBD1 matching 10 bases. Germline V gene sequence: CDR1 DFQATT, CDR2 SNEGSKA (reference sequence). V gave up 4 bases and J gave up 0 bases; unmatched junction bases: 11. The CDR3 loop spans 18 amino acids. The CDR3 DNA reads as TGCAGTGCTAAACCACTGACAGGGGGCGGATCGAACACCGGGGAGCTGTTTTTT. Protein product: CSAKPLTGGGSNTGELFF.

This clonotype was observed once. The J gene is TRBJ2-6, the V gene TRBV25-1, with 8 positions matching TRBD1. CDR3 size: 18 residues. CDR1 and CDR2 from the germline V gene are MGHDK and SYGVNS. J was trimmed by 0 bases and V by 5 bases; bases with no gene match: 9. In DNA form, the CDR3 reads TGTGCCAGCAGTCCCCGGACAGGGCTTCACTCTGGGGCCAACGTCCTGACTTTC. Encoded protein: CASSPRTGLHSGANVLTF.

The chain has TRBV20-1 and TRBJ2-1; 7 bases fit TRBD2. Germline V lookup: CDR1 DFQATT, CDR2 SNEGSKA (reference sequence). V was pared by 4 bases and J by 7 bases, with 4 bases of the junction left unmatched. CDR3 length equals 12 residues. CDR3 bases: TGCAGTGCTAAGGGCGGGGGAAATGAGCAGTTCTTC. Encoded protein: CSAKGGGNEQFF.

This clonotype was seen more than once but under ten times. This chain joins TRBV2 and TRBJ2-3, with 8 bases identical to TRBD1. The CDR3 contains 16 residues. V shed 6 bases and J 0 bases; nucleotides not matched to a gene: 8. The germline V gene encodes CDR1 SNHLY and CDR2 FYNNEI. CDR3 loop: CASRGGTGRSTDTQYF. The CDR3 DNA is TGTGCCAGCAGGGGTGGGACAGGCCGGAGCACAGATACGCAGTATTTT.

This rearrangement joins TRBV5-1 to TRBJ2-1, with 12 bases lining up with TRBD2. The CDR3 runs 15 residues. J gave up 7 bases and V 2 bases, and 4 bases lay outside the gene matches. Germline CDR1 and CDR2: SGHRS and YFSETQ. DNA for the CDR3: TGCGCCAGCAGCTTAGAGACTAGCGGGAGTAATGAGCAGTTCTTC. It translates to CASSLETSGSNEQFF.

The V gene is TRBV6-1, the J gene TRBJ1-2; TRBD1 agrees at 7 bases. The CDR3 has 14 residues. J was trimmed by 4 bases and V by 6 bases; bases with no gene match: 8. Germline CDR1 and CDR2: MNHNS and SASEGT. CDR3 residues: CASRSGQSIYGYTF. In DNA form, the CDR3 reads TGTGCCAGCAGGTCGGGACAGTCTATCTATGGCTACACCTTC.